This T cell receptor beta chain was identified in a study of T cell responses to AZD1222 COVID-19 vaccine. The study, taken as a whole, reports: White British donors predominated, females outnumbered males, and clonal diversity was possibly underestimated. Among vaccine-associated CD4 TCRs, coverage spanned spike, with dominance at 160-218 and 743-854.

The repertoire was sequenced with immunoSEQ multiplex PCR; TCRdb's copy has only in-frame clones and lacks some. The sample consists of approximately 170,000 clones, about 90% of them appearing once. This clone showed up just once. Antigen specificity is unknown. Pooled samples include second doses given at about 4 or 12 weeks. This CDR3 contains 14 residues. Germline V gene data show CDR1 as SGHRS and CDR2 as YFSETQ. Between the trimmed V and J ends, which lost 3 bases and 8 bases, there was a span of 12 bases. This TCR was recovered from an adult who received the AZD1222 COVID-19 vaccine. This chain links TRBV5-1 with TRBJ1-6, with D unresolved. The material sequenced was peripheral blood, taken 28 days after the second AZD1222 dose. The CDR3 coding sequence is TGCGCCAGCAGCTGGGAAGGTAAAGATTCACCCCTCCACTTT. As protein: CASSWEGKDSPLHF.